The source of this T cell receptor beta chain is a study of cytomegalovirus exposure and HLA in healthy donors. Study as a whole: In an earlier analysis, almost 120 million unique TCR beta sequences were found from some 180 million T cells.

Germline V lookup: CDR1 SEHNR, CDR2 FQNEAQ (reference sequence). Trimming took 6 bases from V and 3 from J; bases not matched to a gene: 9. This CDR3 has 15 amino acids. Use of 60 Vbeta and 13 Jbeta primers characterized the PCR. Clones were sequenced by immunoSEQ multiplex PCR, and TCRdb holds only the in-frame ones, with some missing. The sample holds 150,000 to 180,000 clones, around 84% seen once. V and J are TRBV7-9 and TRBJ2-5, with 8 bases lining up with TRBD2. The origin of this receptor is a woman aged 18 to 35 in good health and CMV-seronegative. The specimen sequenced was PBMCs. CDR3 sequence: CASRRGAQIEETQYF. The CDR3 region has the DNA TGTGCCAGCAGGCGGGGGGCGCAAATCGAAGAGACCCAGTACTTC.